What follows are 18 T cell receptor beta chains derived from one specimen sequenced in a study of regulatory T cells in long-lasting Graves disease. iRepertoire HTBI primers and Arm-PCR of CDR3 regions built TCR beta libraries. Via MiXCR, TCRdb re-called the multiplex PCR reads, giving one row per CDR3 protein. In the table there are over 500,000 distinct CDR3 sequences, about 16% of which are singletons. Regarding time point: newly diagnosed GD, antithyroid drugs for less than 3 months. Extracted PBMC RNA gave rise to the TCR library. The same sample was also used in a study of T cells in Graves' hyperthyroidism and ophthalmopathy.

The material was peripheral blood mononuclear cells (PBMCs), obtained at new diagnosis, from a patient treated with antithyroid drugs. The receptors were sampled from a man aged 18 to 29 with Graves disease.

This clonotype was counted a single time. Since a much larger clone is just one base distant, this may be a read error. V and J are TRBV7-8 and TRBJ2-7; D call uncertain. V lost 3 bases to trimming and J lost 5 bases, with 14 bases between them. Per germline, CDR1 SGHVS and CDR2 FQNEAQ. This CDR3 has 14 amino acids. CDR3 coding DNA: TGTGCCAGCAGCTTTACATATGAGTGGGACGAGCAGTACTTC. This gives the protein CASSFTYEWDEQYF.

This clonotype was observed a handful of times. In DNA form, the CDR3 reads TGTGCCAGCAGTCGGTCAGGGGAGAACACTGAAGCTTTCTTT. The encoded protein is CASSRSGENTEAFF. The gene calls are TRBV12-3 or TRBV12-4 and TRBJ1-1; a possible D gene is TRBD1 (6 bases). This CDR3 spans 14 amino acids. Trimming shortened V by 5 bases and J by 1 base, and 11 bases separated the two germline ends.

The chain has TRBV19 and TRBJ1-1; D perhaps matches TRBD1 (5 bases). Germline lookup yields CDR1 LNHDA and CDR2 SQIVND (reference sequence). CDR3 length: 12 amino acids. V dropped 4 bases and J dropped 8 bases, with 11 bases sitting between them. The CDR3, as DNA: TGTGCCAGTAGTAACGCAGGGAGCGAAGCTTTCTTT. Amino acid sequence: CASSNAGSEAFF.

This clonotype turned up a few times. The rearrangement joins TRBV20-1 to TRBJ1-1, with D possibly matching TRBD1 (6 bases). The CDR3 spans 13 residues. Germline values: CDR1 DFQATT, CDR2 SNEGSKA (reference sequence). Trimming removed 6 bases at V and 0 bases at J, with 11 bases between. CDR3 sequence (DNA): TGCAGTGCGCCGGGACATCTGAACACTGAAGCTTTCTTT. Encoded protein: CSAPGHLNTEAFF.

This clonotype was recorded many times. The chain recombines TRBV6-2 or TRBV6-3 with TRBJ1-1; weak D call: TRBD1 (6 bases). Germline V gives CDR1 MNHEY, CDR2 SVGEGT. This CDR3 has 14 residues. Trimming cost V 3 bases and J 1 base, with 9 bases left between them. The CDR3: CASSYIGGNTEAFF. The CDR3 DNA follows: TGTGCCAGCAGTTATATAGGGGGGAACACTGAAGCTTTCTTT.

This clonotype was seen at least ten times. V usage is TRBV3-1 and J usage is TRBJ2-5; D remains ambiguous. Germline CDR1 reads LGHDT; CDR2 reads YNNKEL (reference sequence). The CDR3 has 13 amino acids. V lost 3 bases, J lost 5 bases, and 10 bases lay in between. This chain's CDR3 is CASSHVGLETQYF. DNA for the CDR3: TGTGCCAGCAGCCATGTCGGGCTTGAGACCCAGTACTTC.

This clonotype has ten or more counts. This chain joins TRBV5-1 and TRBJ2-7; 7 bases are a match to TRBD1. V was clipped by 5 bases and J by 9 bases; unmatched bases: 8. Germline V gene lookup returns CDR1 SGHRS and CDR2 YFSETQ. The CDR3 runs 12 residues. The CDR3 is CASRFDRDAQYF. CDR3 bases: TGCGCCAGCAGATTCGACAGGGATGCGCAGTACTTC.

This clonotype has at least ten counts. The V call is TRBV6-5, the J call TRBJ1-2; 7 bases line up with TRBD1. V was clipped by 4 bases and J by 3 bases; unmatched bases: 2. The CDR3 is 13 residues long. Germline V gene data show CDR1 as MNHEY and CDR2 as SVGAGI. The CDR3 coding sequence is TGTGCCAGCAGTTCCGGGACAGACTATGGCTACACCTTC. Translation gives CASSSGTDYGYTF.

The CDR3 DNA sequence: TGCGCCAGCAGCCAACCTCAAGCGGGAGGGCTCTCCTACAATGAGCAGTTCTTC. It yields the protein CASSQPQAGGLSYNEQFF. The chain carries TRBV4-1 and TRBJ2-1; 10 bases match TRBD2. The ends lost 2 bases at V and 0 bases at J; junction bases unmatched: 7. CDR1 and CDR2 (germline): MGHRA, YSYEKL. The CDR3 has 18 residues.

Notes on this clonotype: It may be a read error: a sequence one base away is much more abundant. The V gene is TRBV12-3 or TRBV12-4, the J gene TRBJ2-1; TRBD1 aligns across 7 bases. This CDR3 is built from 16 residues. The V and J ends lost 6 bases and 3 bases, in that order; junction bases with no gene match: 11. The CDR3 DNA is TGTGCCAGCAGCCGACAGGGCCCTAGTTACTACAATGAGCAGTTCTTC. The encoded protein is CASSRQGPSYYNEQFF.

Regarding this clonotype: Just one base apart from a much larger clone, this may be a read error. The genes are TRBV20-1 and TRBJ1-1; D unresolved. From germline, CDR1 is DFQATT and CDR2 SNEGSKA (reference sequence). CDR3 length equals 14 residues. Trimming removed 1 base from V and 4 bases from J, with 13 bases in between. DNA for the CDR3: TGCAGTGCTAGAGTGGGAGAGGGTACCACTGAAGCTTTCTTT. This codes for CSARVGEGTTEAFF.

Ten or more counts support this clonotype. The chain couples TRBV27 to TRBJ2-5; D ambiguous. Germline assignment: CDR1 MNHEY and CDR2 SMNVEV (reference sequence). V lost 0 bases, J lost 5 bases, and 10 bases lay in between. The CDR3 loop spans 14 amino acids. The CDR3 protein is CASSLSIGMETQYF. The DNA for the CDR3 is TGTGCCAGCAGTTTATCGATAGGGATGGAGACCCAGTACTTC.

This clonotype was detected many times. The chain is built from TRBV6-1 and TRBJ2-7; D gene unclear. The germline gives CDR1 MNHNS, CDR2 SASEGT. V gave up 2 bases and J gave up 0 bases, with 14 bases separating them. This CDR3 region has 16 residues. The CDR3 DNA sequence: TGTGCCAGCAGTGAACTACGGCAGGTCAGCTCCTACGAGCAGTACTTC. Its translation is CASSELRQVSSYEQYF.

The rearrangement joins TRBV28 to TRBJ2-1; 14 positions match TRBD2. The germline gives CDR1 MDHEN, CDR2 SYDVKM. CDR3 length: 16 residues. V was clipped by 8 bases and J by 8 bases; unmatched bases: 11. As DNA, the CDR3 is TGTGCCAGCTGGAAACCGGGACTAGCGGGAGATTATGAGCAGTTCTTC. Its translation: CASWKPGLAGDYEQFF. The full variable domain, in which reference TRBV28 and TRBJ2-1 provide the parts outside the CDR3, is DVKVTQSSRYLVKRTGEKVFLECVQDMDHENMFWYRQDPGLGLRLIYFSYDVKMKEKGDIPEGYSVSREKKERFSLILESASTNQTSMYLCASWKPGLAGDYEQFFGPGTRLTVL.

This clonotype has just a few counts. The genes are TRBV13 and TRBJ1-4, with a possible D match to TRBD1 (6 bases). V was clipped by 5 bases and J by 6 bases, with 16 bases between them. CDR1 is PRHDT and CDR2 is FYEKMQ in the germline V gene (reference sequence). This CDR3 is built from 15 residues. The CDR3 sequence: CASSLLQGADEKLFF. CDR3 in DNA: TGTGCCAGCAGCCTACTACAGGGCGCCGATGAAAAACTGTTTTTT.

This clonotype was detected a few times. V is TRBV20-1 and J is TRBJ2-3, with a tentative D call TRBD2 (6 bases). V lost 3 bases and J 4 bases, leaving 20 bases between the germline ends. Germline V gene sequence: CDR1 DFQATT, CDR2 SNEGSKA (reference sequence). The CDR3 is 16 residues long. CDR3 sequence: CSARDDRRRGPDTQYF. The CDR3 DNA is TGCAGTGCTAGGGACGACCGGCGGAGGGGCCCAGATACGCAGTATTTT.

In its sample, this clonotype was seen a few times. The CDR3 nucleotides read TGTGCCAGCAGGTCGGACAGCGTACATGAAAAACTGTTTTTT. It encodes CASRSDSVHEKLFF. The rearrangement joins TRBV28 to TRBJ1-4; a weak D match, TRBD1 (6 bases). The CDR3 runs 14 residues. V lost 6 bases and J lost 6, with 14 bases in between. Germline V gene data show CDR1 as MDHEN and CDR2 as SYDVKM.

V and J are TRBV20-1 and TRBJ2-5, with 7 bases lining up with TRBD2. The CDR3 runs 11 residues. The trim removed 3 bases at V and 9 bases at J, leaving 4 bases unmatched. The germline V gene encodes CDR1 DFQATT and CDR2 SNEGSKA (reference sequence). As DNA, the CDR3 is TGCAGTGCTAGCGGGGGGAGGTCCCAGTACTTC. This sequence encodes CSASGGRSQYF.